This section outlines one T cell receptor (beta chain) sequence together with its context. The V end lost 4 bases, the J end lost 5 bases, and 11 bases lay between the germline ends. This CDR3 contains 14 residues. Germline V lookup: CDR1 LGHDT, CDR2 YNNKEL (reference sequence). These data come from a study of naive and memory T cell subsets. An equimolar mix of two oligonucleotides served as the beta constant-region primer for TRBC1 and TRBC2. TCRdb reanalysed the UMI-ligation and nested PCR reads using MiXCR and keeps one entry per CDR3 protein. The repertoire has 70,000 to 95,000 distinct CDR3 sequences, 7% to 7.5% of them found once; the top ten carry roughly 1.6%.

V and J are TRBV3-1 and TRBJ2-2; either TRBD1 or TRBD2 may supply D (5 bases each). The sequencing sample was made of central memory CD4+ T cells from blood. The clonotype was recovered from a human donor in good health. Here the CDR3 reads CASSRRDQTGELFF. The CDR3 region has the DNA TGTGCCAGCAGCCGCCGGGACCAGACCGGGGAGCTGTTTTTT.